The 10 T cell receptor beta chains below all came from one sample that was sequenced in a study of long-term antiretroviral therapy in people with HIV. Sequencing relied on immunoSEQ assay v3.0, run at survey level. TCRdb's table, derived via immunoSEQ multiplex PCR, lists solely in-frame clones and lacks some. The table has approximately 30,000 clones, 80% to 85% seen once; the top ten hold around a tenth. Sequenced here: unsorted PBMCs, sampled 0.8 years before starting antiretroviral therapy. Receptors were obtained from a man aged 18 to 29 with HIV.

The CDR3 bases are TGTGCCAGCAGCCAAGAGTCATCCGCGAGCTACACCTTC. This codes for CASSQESSASYTF. V gene TRBV4-2 combines with J gene TRBJ1-2; D gene ambiguous. This CDR3 has 13 residues. Trimming shortened V by 0 bases and J by 9 bases, and 11 bases separated the two germline ends. In germline, CDR1 is LGHNA, CDR2 YNFKEQ.

In nucleotides, the CDR3 is TGTGCCAGCAAGGGGCTAGACGACTACGAGCAGTACTTC. Protein: CASKGLDDYEQYF. This rearrangement joins TRBV28 to TRBJ2-7; TRBD1 might be the D (5 bases). Per the germline V gene, CDR1 is MDHEN and CDR2 is SYDVKM. This CDR3 spans 13 amino acids. Trimming took off 7 bases at V and 3 bases at J, with 13 bases between the two ends.

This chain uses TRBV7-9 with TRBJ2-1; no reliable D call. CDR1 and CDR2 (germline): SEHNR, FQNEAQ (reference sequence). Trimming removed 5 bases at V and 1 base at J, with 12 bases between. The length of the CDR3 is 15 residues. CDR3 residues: CASSPNIGSYNEQFF. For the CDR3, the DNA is TGTGCCAGCAGCCCGAACATCGGTTCCTACAATGAGCAGTTCTTC.

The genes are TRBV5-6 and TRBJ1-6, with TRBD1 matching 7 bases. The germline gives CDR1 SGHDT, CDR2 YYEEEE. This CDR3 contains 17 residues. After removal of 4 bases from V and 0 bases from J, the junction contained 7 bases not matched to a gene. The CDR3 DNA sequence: TGTGCCAGCAGCACGACAGGGTCGGGCTCCTATAATTCACCCCTCCACTTT. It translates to CASSTTGSGSYNSPLHF.

The CDR3 here is CASSKKLAGFTGELFF. CDR3 in DNA: TGTGCCAGCAGCAAAAAACTAGCGGGATTCACCGGGGAGCTGTTTTTT. The V and J genes are TRBV21-1 and TRBJ2-2; TRBD2 is taken as the D call from the table, unchecked against the DNA. TRBV21-1 is a pseudogene. This CDR3 is 16 amino acids long.

CDR3 in amino acids: CASSLWRENYEQYF. CDR3 in DNA: TGTGCCAGCAGTTTATGGCGGGAGAACTACGAGCAGTACTTC. This chain links TRBV28 with TRBJ2-7; TRBD2 matches at 7 bases. CDR1 is MDHEN and CDR2 is SYDVKM in the germline V gene. The V and J ends lost 0 bases and 3 bases, in that order; junction bases with no gene match: 2. There are 14 residues in the CDR3. Based on the CDR3 plus reference TRBV28 and TRBJ2-7, the full variable domain is DVKVTQSSRYLVKRTGEKVFLECVQDMDHENMFWYRQDPGLGLRLIYFSYDVKMKEKGDIPEGYSVSREKKERFSLILESASTNQTSMYLCASSLWRENYEQYFGPGTRLTVT.

Here the CDR3 DNA reads TGTGCCAGTAGTATACAGGGGGGGAACACTGAAGCTTTCTTT. It translates to CASSIQGGNTEAFF. The chain uses TRBV19 and TRBJ1-1; TRBD1 matches at 7 bases. The germline V gene encodes CDR1 LNHDA and CDR2 SQIVND (reference sequence). This CDR3 is 14 amino acids long. The trim removed 2 bases at V and 1 base at J, leaving 1 base unmatched.

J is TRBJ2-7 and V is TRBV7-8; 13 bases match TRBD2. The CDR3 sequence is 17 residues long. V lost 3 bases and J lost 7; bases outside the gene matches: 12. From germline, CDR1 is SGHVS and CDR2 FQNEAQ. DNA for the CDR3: TGTGCCAGCAGCTTGGGACTAGCGGGACTGCCCGGGAGGGAGCAGTACTTC. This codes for CASSLGLAGLPGREQYF.

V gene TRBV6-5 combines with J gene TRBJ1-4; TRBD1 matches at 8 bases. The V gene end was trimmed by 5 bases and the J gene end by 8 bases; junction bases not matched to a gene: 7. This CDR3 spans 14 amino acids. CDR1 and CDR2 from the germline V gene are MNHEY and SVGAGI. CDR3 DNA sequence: TGTGCCAGCAGTCCCGGGACAGGATTCGAAAAACTGTTTTTT. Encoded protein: CASSPGTGFEKLFF.

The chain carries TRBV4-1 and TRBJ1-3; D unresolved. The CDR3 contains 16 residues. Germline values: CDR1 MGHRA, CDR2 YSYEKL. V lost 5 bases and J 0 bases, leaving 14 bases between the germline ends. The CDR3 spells CASSTNPVVSGNTIYF. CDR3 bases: TGCGCCAGCAGCACGAACCCCGTGGTCTCTGGAAACACCATATATTTT.